This TCR beta chain originates from a study of shared clonotypes between healthy human individuals. Study information: CD4 naive and memory got three plates each, CD8 naive two, CD8 memory one. Study results and caveats: Researchers sampled blood only, noting tissue repertoires likely differ. Memory subsets generally showed smaller estimated richness than naive subsets did. The four-donor shared clonotypes exceeded non-shared clonotypes in generation probability, with non-shared ones scoring lower.

Notes on this clone: Its antigen is still unknown. The same CDR3 is also encoded by other DNA sequences in this sample.

Trimming removed 1 base from V and 1 base from J; junction bases left unmatched: 0. CDR3 length: 16 residues. The germline V gene has CDR1 SGHAT and CDR2 FQNNGV. Assay: immunoSEQ multiplex PCR; the TCRdb copy retains only in-frame clones and omits some. The sample has roughly 1 million clones, about 74% seen once. The specimen was memory CD4+ T cells sorted from blood. As to subset: CD45RA-negative fraction. The TCR was taken from a young man in good health. The chain carries TRBV11-2 and TRBJ2-3; 12 nucleotides align to TRBD2. CDR3 sequence (DNA): TGTGCCAGCAGCTTAGGACTAGCGGGGGGCACAGATACGCAGTATTTT. This translates into CASSLGLAGGTDTQYF.